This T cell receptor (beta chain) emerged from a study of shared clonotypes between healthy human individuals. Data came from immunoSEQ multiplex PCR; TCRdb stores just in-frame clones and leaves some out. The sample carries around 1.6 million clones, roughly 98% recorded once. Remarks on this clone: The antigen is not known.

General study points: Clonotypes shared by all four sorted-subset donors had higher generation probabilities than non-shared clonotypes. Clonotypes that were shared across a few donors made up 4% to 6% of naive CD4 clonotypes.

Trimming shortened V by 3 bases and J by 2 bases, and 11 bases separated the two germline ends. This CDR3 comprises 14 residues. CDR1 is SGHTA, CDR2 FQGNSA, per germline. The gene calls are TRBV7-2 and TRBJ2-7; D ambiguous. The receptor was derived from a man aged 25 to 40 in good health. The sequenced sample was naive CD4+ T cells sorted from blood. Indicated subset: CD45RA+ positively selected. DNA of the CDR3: TGTGCCAGCAGCTTCTACCCGGGCGCCTACGAGCAGTACTTC. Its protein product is CASSFYPGAYEQYF.